A selection of T cell receptor beta chains follows, all from one sample in a study of T cells in Graves' hyperthyroidism and ophthalmopathy. A single record per CDR3 protein comes from TCRdb applying MiXCR to the multiplex PCR reads. The repertoire holds under 550,000 distinct CDR3 sequences, with roughly an eighth as singletons. Input material: blood. The receptors were sampled from a woman aged 18-29 years with Graves' hyperthyroidism. Both conserved end residues are part of each CDR3. Fields, in order: J gene, V gene, CDR3 protein.

TRBJ2-3 TRBV3-1 CASRGERGNTQYF
TRBJ2-5 TRBV18 CASSPPGTGTQYF
TRBJ2-7 TRBV20-1 CSASQSGAGPYEQYF
TRBJ2-2 TRBV6-5 CANSYSSVGELFF
TRBJ1-2 TRBV30 CAWSSGPSYGYTF
TRBJ1-4 TRBV2 CASRADRGTNEKLFF
TRBJ2-5 TRBV9 CASSVGQRIQETQYF
TRBJ2-5 TRBV29-1 CSVLEWAEETQYF
TRBJ2-6 TRBV27 CASSLAGGDFGANVLTF
TRBJ2-1 TRBV20-1 CSANPGRDYNEQFF
TRBJ2-3 TRBV30 CAWSVLAVVTDTQYF
TRBJ2-1 TRBV12-3/TRBV12-4 CASSSRLAAYNEQFF
TRBJ2-4 TRBV3-1 CASSQEGSRVAKNIQYF
TRBJ2-1 TRBV9 CASSVSGYNEQFF
TRBJ2-3 TRBV6-1 CASSEQHTDTQYF
TRBJ1-5 TRBV10-3 CAISEVDRAEGPQHF
TRBJ1-5 TRBV6-5 CASSYIPTNQPQHF
TRBJ1-1 TRBV2 CASTPLGHVEAFF
TRBJ2-3 TRBV20-1 CSALRGGTDTQYF
TRBJ2-3 TRBV5-4 CASSPWAGGKTDTQYF
TRBJ1-4 TRBV20-1 CSARHSSGELFF
TRBJ2-3 TRBV20-1 CSASAGGPISTDTQYF
TRBJ2-3 TRBV25-1 CASSDPLAGAEDTQYF
TRBJ1-1 TRBV18 CASSPRSDITEAFF
TRBJ1-2 TRBV6-2/TRBV6-3 CASSYGLRQALYGYTF
TRBJ2-3 TRBV25-1 CASSPLGFENTQYF
TRBJ2-3 TRBV7-8 CASSSSDRDTQYF
TRBJ2-7 TRBV9 CASSVPPRHVVDYEQYF
TRBJ2-1 TRBV28 CASRPGQEYNEQFF
TRBJ1-5 TRBV6-2/TRBV6-3 CASSYGAGTVQPQHF
TRBJ2-1 TRBV5-8 CASSLPGLAGSYNEQFF
TRBJ2-3 TRBV29-1 CSVDGGGLADTQYF
TRBJ2-3 TRBV5-1 CASSLTSGSRTDTQYF
TRBJ1-1 TRBV6-1 CASITPARGWEAFF
TRBJ2-7 TRBV11-1 CASSANTESYEQYF
TRBJ2-4 TRBV18 CASSTGTSGAKNIQYF
TRBJ1-5 TRBV7-2 CASSYGHRGLSQPQHF
TRBJ1-1 TRBV20-1 CRGTREWAEAFF
TRBJ2-1 TRBV20-1 CSARSGQGVLNEQFF
TRBJ1-3 TRBV20-1 CSASVQSSGNTIYF
TRBJ2-2 TRBV14 CASSHWTVSLLRSGELFF
TRBJ2-7 TRBV30 CAWSVGSATYEQYF
TRBJ2-5 TRBV28 CASSLWGTSGNQETQYF
TRBJ1-6 TRBV28 CASSFPMGGSSYNSPLHF
TRBJ2-1 TRBV27 CASSDDYDAQFF
TRBJ2-1 TRBV6-2/TRBV6-3 CASSYSTQAGGPNHNEQFF
TRBJ2-4 TRBV9 CASSPGQHIQYF
TRBJ2-7 TRBV18 CASSPPGLGPHEQYF
TRBJ2-3 TRBV3-1 CASSQAGLSSTDTQYF
TRBJ1-4 TRBV20-1 CSANGPRELFF
TRBJ2-7 TRBV6-5 CASSYSMLGRDQIDEQYF
TRBJ2-1 TRBV25-1 CASSTRVGYNEQFF
TRBJ2-3 TRBV2 CASTSGRSDTQYF
TRBJ2-7 TRBV28 CASSSGLAAPYEQYF
TRBJ1-5 TRBV18 CASSPQQGDGGQPQHF
TRBJ2-2 TRBV27 CASSLIAGGEWRTGELFF